The 20 T cell receptor beta chains below all came from one sample that was sequenced in a study of cytomegalovirus exposure and HLA in healthy donors. With 60 Vbeta and 13 Jbeta primers, the PCR was carried out. TCRdb keeps only in-frame clones here, not all; method: immunoSEQ multiplex PCR. The sample has around 150,000 clones; around 63% are singletons. Input material: PBMCs. The source is a woman between 18 and 29 years old in good health and CMV-seropositive.

The table lists this clone with a few counts. CDR3 amino acids: CASSVQPNTEAFF. For the CDR3, the DNA is TGTGCCAGCAGCGTACAGCCGAACACTGAAGCTTTCTTT. The chain joins TRBV7-9 to TRBJ1-1, with D uncertain. Between the trimmed V and J ends, which lost 5 bases and 1 base, there was a span of 8 bases. The CDR3 runs to 13 residues. Germline CDR1 and CDR2: SEHNR and FQNEAQ (reference sequence).

The chain is built from TRBV5-1 and TRBJ1-5, with TRBD1 as a possible D gene (5 bases). From germline, CDR1 is SGHRS and CDR2 YFSETQ. The CDR3 totals 14 residues. The germline V and J ends were trimmed by 0 bases and 4 bases, with 8 bases remaining between them. The CDR3 region is CASSLGQPNQPQHF. As DNA, the CDR3 is TGCGCCAGCAGCTTGGGACAGCCTAATCAGCCCCAGCATTTT.

This chain links TRBV13 with TRBJ1-2; TRBD1 matches 10 bases. This CDR3 spans 14 amino acids. V trimming: 5 bases; J trimming: 7 bases; junction bases outside the gene matches: 7. Germline CDR1 is PRHDT and CDR2 is FYEKMQ (reference sequence). CDR3 protein: CASSVSRDRGGYTF. DNA for the CDR3: TGTGCCAGCAGCGTGTCCAGGGACAGGGGTGGCTACACCTTC. Drawing the rest from reference TRBV13 and TRBJ1-2, the complete variable domain is AAGVIQSPRHLIKEKRETATLKCYPIPRHDTVYWYQQGPGQDPQFLISFYEKMQSDKGSIPDRFSAQQFSDYHSELNMSSLELGDSALYFCASSVSRDRGGYTFGSGTRLTVV.

The chain has TRBV5-6 and TRBJ2-1; 8 bases are a match to TRBD2. Per germline, CDR1 SGHDT and CDR2 YYEEEE. With 2 bases clipped from V and 5 bases from J, the junction kept 9 bases outside the gene matches. The CDR3 runs to 16 residues. CDR3: CASSFTTSGTDNEQFF. The CDR3 region has the DNA TGTGCCAGCAGCTTTACAACTAGCGGAACTGACAATGAGCAGTTCTTC.

This clone was recorded once. The chain is built from TRBV10-3 and TRBJ1-5, with 7 bases identical to TRBD1. The germline gives CDR1 ENHRY, CDR2 SYGVKD. V shed 6 bases and J 3 bases; nucleotides not matched to a gene: 14. The length of the CDR3 is 17 residues. The CDR3 sequence is CAISQMRPGQYNQPQHF. Written as DNA, the CDR3 is TGTGCCATCAGCCAGATGCGCCCGGGACAGTACAATCAGCCCCAGCATTTT.

The chain links TRBV5-1 to TRBJ1-1, with 7 bases identical to TRBD1. J was trimmed by 3 bases and V by 2 bases; bases with no gene match: 4. The CDR3 length is 14 residues. CDR1 SGHRS and CDR2 YFSETQ come from the germline V gene. In DNA, the CDR3 is TGCGCCAGCAGCTTCTCGCAGGGGGACACTGAAGCTTTCTTT. This sequence encodes CASSFSQGDTEAFF.

This chain links TRBV5-4 with TRBJ2-5, with D maybe TRBD2 (6 bases). Germline CDR1 and CDR2: SGHNT and YYREEE (reference sequence). The CDR3 contains 16 residues. Trimming stripped 0 bases from V and 4 bases from J, with 16 bases between. This CDR3 reads CASSLAGGGVGETQYF. CDR3 coding DNA: TGTGCCAGCAGCTTGGCCGGGGGAGGAGTGGGAGAGACCCAGTACTTC.

This clone was seen only a few times. The chain is built from TRBV4-1 and TRBJ1-5; 8 nucleotides align to TRBD1. The germline V gene encodes CDR1 MGHRA and CDR2 YSYEKL. The trim removed 1 base at V and 3 bases at J, leaving 11 bases unmatched. The CDR3 has 18 residues. The CDR3 nucleotides are TGCGCCAGCAGCCAAGCGGGGACCGGGACAGGTCTCAATCAGCCCCAGCATTTT. Translation: CASSQAGTGTGLNQPQHF.

The chain joins TRBV28 to TRBJ2-5; maybe TRBD2 (5 bases). The V gene's germline CDR1 is MDHEN and CDR2 SYDVKM. V was cut by 8 bases and J by 4 bases, with 14 bases left in between. The CDR3 covers 13 residues. CDR3 DNA sequence: TGTGCCAGCTCTTGGGAGTTAAGAGAGACCCAGTACTTC. Translating it yields CASSWELRETQYF.

This chain links TRBV7-9 with TRBJ2-7; 7 bases agree with TRBD1. This CDR3 has 13 amino acids. V dropped 5 bases and J dropped 7; count of bases not matched to a gene: 8. CDR1 and CDR2 (germline): SEHNR, FQNEAQ (reference sequence). The CDR3 spells CASSQTDRDEQYF. CDR3 in DNA: TGTGCCAGCAGCCAGACCGACAGGGATGAGCAGTACTTC.

V usage is TRBV7-9 and J usage is TRBJ2-1; 7 bases fit TRBD2. Per the germline V gene, CDR1 is SEHNR and CDR2 is FQNEAQ (reference sequence). The CDR3 is 14 amino acids. Germline trimming cut 8 bases from V and 5 bases from J; bases unmatched to any gene: 9. The CDR3 sequence is CASRSEREDNEQFF. The CDR3 DNA is TGTGCCAGCCGCAGCGAGCGGGAAGACAATGAGCAGTTCTTC.

J is TRBJ2-7 and V is TRBV30; no clear D. CDR3 length equals 14 residues. Germline values: CDR1 GTSNPN, CDR2 SVGIG (reference sequence). Trimming pared 3 bases from V and 3 bases from J, leaving 15 bases between. The CDR3 nucleotides read TGTGCCTGGAGCCCTCTTTTCCCTTTCTACGAGCAGTACTTC. Translated: CAWSPLFPFYEQYF.

In its sample, this clone was seen a few times. The rearrangement joins TRBV21-1 to TRBJ2-3; the table's TRBD2 call for D was not verified on the DNA. TRBV21-1 is tagged as a pseudogene. This CDR3 comprises 14 residues. CDR3 sequence (DNA): TGTGCCAGCAGCAACGGGGACTATAAGGCTACGCAGTATTTT. Translating gives CASSNGDYKATQYF.

The chain couples TRBV7-9 to TRBJ2-1; 7 nucleotides align to TRBD1. This CDR3 comprises 15 residues. Trimming at V came to 5 bases and at J to 3 bases, leaving 7 bases not matched to a gene. The germline CDR1 and CDR2 sequences are SEHNR and FQNEAQ (reference sequence). The CDR3 nucleotides read TGTGCCAGCAGCCCCCAGGGGGTCGGCTACAATGAGCAGTTCTTC. Translated: CASSPQGVGYNEQFF.

The gene calls are TRBV11-2 and TRBJ2-7, with 14 bases fitting TRBD2. V was pared by 4 bases and J by 0 bases, with 8 bases of the junction left unmatched. There are 18 residues in the CDR3. Per germline, CDR1 SGHAT and CDR2 FQNNGV. The CDR3 DNA is TGTGCCAGCAGCTCTCCGGGACTAGCGGGAGTTACCTCCTACGAGCAGTACTTC. It yields the protein CASSSPGLAGVTSYEQYF.

This clone has just a few counts. The rearrangement uses TRBV13 and TRBJ2-1; D might be TRBD2 (6 bases). The CDR3 runs 15 residues. Trimming stripped 3 bases from V and 3 bases from J, with 12 bases between. CDR1 and CDR2 from the germline V gene are PRHDT and FYEKMQ (reference sequence). CDR3 in DNA: TGTGCCAGCAGCTTCCGGGAGCAACTCTACAATGAGCAGTTCTTC. Its protein is CASSFREQLYNEQFF. The full variable domain, completed using reference TRBV13 and TRBJ2-1, is AAGVIQSPRHLIKEKRETATLKCYPIPRHDTVYWYQQGPGQDPQFLISFYEKMQSDKGSIPDRFSAQQFSDYHSELNMSSLELGDSALYFCASSFREQLYNEQFFGPGTRLTVL.

The J gene is TRBJ1-2, the V gene TRBV5-1; TRBD1 agrees at 10 bases. Germline assignment: CDR1 SGHRS and CDR2 YFSETQ. CDR3 length: 15 residues. The junction had 6 bases not matched to a gene; V was cut back by 4 bases and J by 3 bases. CDR3 coding DNA: TGCGCCAGCAGCGGGTCCGGGACAGGGGACTATGGCTACACCTTC. Its translation: CASSGSGTGDYGYTF.

CDR3 region: CASSTGLLSETQYF. CDR3 sequence (DNA): TGTGCCAGCAGTACGGGACTTCTATCAGAGACCCAGTACTTC. The chain has TRBV7-9 and TRBJ2-5; perhaps TRBD2 as D (6 bases). Germline-derived CDR1 and CDR2 are SEHNR and FQNEAQ (reference sequence). The V end was cut by 6 bases, the J end by 4 bases, with 15 bases between. The CDR3 has 14 residues.

The chain couples TRBV6-6 to TRBJ1-1; D is unresolved. Germline V gene sequence: CDR1 MNHNY, CDR2 SVGAGI (reference sequence). This CDR3 has 15 amino acids. V lost 9 bases and J lost 1, with 18 bases in between. The CDR3 sequence is CASQDGGQWNTEAFF. The DNA of the CDR3 is TGTGCCAGTCAAGACGGAGGGCAGTGGAACACTGAAGCTTTCTTT.

This clone turned up a few times. The rearrangement uses TRBV6-1 and TRBJ2-2, with D perhaps matching TRBD2 (5 bases). V dropped 6 bases and J dropped 5 bases, with 10 bases sitting between them. The CDR3 contains 13 residues. In germline, CDR1 is MNHNS, CDR2 SASEGT. The CDR3: CASRPTGTGELFF. For the CDR3, the DNA is TGTGCCAGCAGGCCGACGGGGACCGGGGAGCTGTTTTTT.